The next 22 T cell receptor beta chains were all read from a single sample in a study of OX40 agonist ivuxolimab in advanced cancers. Produced via immunoSEQ multiplex PCR; TCRdb's table is partial and in-frame only. The table shows 83,000 or so clones, with around 84% occurring only once. Specimen: CD4+ or CD8+ T cells sorted from blood, collected in a trial of the OX40 agonist ivuxolimab. Every receptor here comes from an adult with an advanced solid tumor such as melanoma, head and neck, liver or kidney cancer.

The V and J genes are TRBV27 and TRBJ1-2; TRBD1 might be the D (6 bases). The CDR3 is 13 amino acids. CDR1 and CDR2 (germline): MNHEY, SMNVEV (reference sequence). Trimming removed 5 bases at V and 6 bases at J, with 13 bases between. CDR3 DNA: TGTGCCAGCAGTACGCACAGGGTGGATGGCTACACCTTC. This gives the protein CASSTHRVDGYTF.

This rearrangement joins TRBV29-1 to TRBJ1-5; possible D gene TRBD1, 5 bases. The germline V gene encodes CDR1 SQVTM and CDR2 ANQGSEA. The V end lost 6 bases, the J end lost 0 bases, and 6 bases lay between the germline ends. The CDR3 totals 12 residues. The CDR3 DNA is TGCAGCGTACAGGATAGCAATCAGCCCCAGCATTTT. It is translated as CSVQDSNQPQHF.

This chain links TRBV7-9 with TRBJ2-7, with D uncertain. The V gene's germline CDR1 is SEHNR and CDR2 FQNEAQ (reference sequence). The V gene lost 5 bases and the J gene lost 5 bases, with 10 bases spanning the gap. There are 12 residues in the CDR3. CDR3 sequence reads: CASSPTSDEQYF. The CDR3 region has the DNA TGTGCCAGCAGCCCGACATCCGACGAGCAGTACTTC.

The V and J genes are TRBV5-6 and TRBJ1-2, with D hard to call. With 4 bases removed from V and 9 bases from J, the gap between germline ends came to 13 bases. Germline CDR1 SGHDT, CDR2 YYEEEE. The CDR3 contains 12 residues. CDR3 loop: CASSPEGLSYTF. CDR3 nucleotide sequence: TGTGCCAGCAGCCCTGAGGGCCTAAGCTACACCTTC.

The chain employs TRBV7-9 and TRBJ1-2, with TRBD1 identical over 12 bases. V dropped 5 bases and J dropped 6; count of bases not matched to a gene: 10. CDR3 length: 16 amino acids. Germline V gene lookup returns CDR1 SEHNR and CDR2 FQNEAQ (reference sequence). CDR3 nucleotide sequence: TGTGCCAGCAGCCTCCGGGACAGGGGGCTTGGGGATGGCTACACCTTC. Translated: CASSLRDRGLGDGYTF.

The chain employs TRBV10-3 and TRBJ2-1; 7 nucleotides agree with TRBD2. The CDR3 runs to 17 residues. With V trimmed by 2 bases and J by 0 bases, 7 bases remained unmatched. The germline gives CDR1 ENHRY, CDR2 SYGVKD. The CDR3 spells CAISELQAGHSYNEQFF. The CDR3 DNA reads TGTGCCATCAGTGAGCTCCAAGCGGGGCACTCCTACAATGAGCAGTTCTTC.

Written as DNA, the CDR3 is TGTGCCACCAGCAGAGATAAGTTCTCCTACAATGAGCAGTTCTTC. This translates into CATSRDKFSYNEQFF. The rearrangement joins TRBV15 to TRBJ2-1; D unclear. The V end lost 0 bases, the J end lost 0 bases, and 6 bases lay between the germline ends. CDR1 and CDR2 from the germline V gene are LNHNV and YYDKDF (reference sequence). The CDR3 totals 15 residues. The complete variable domain, with remaining parts taken from reference TRBV15 and TRBJ2-1, reads DAMVIQNPRYQVTQFGKPVTLSCSQTLNHNVMYWYQQKSSQAPKLLFHYYDKDFNNEADTPDNFQSRRPNTSFCFLDIRSPGLGDTAMYLCATSRDKFSYNEQFFGPGTRLTVL.

The DNA of the CDR3 is TGTGCCAGCAGCCCTTTGGGAGGGGGCAACACTGAAGCTTTCTTT. This encodes CASSPLGGGNTEAFF. The rearrangement uses TRBV2 and TRBJ1-1; 7 bases fit TRBD1. After removal of 6 bases from V and 2 bases from J, the junction contained 9 bases not matched to a gene. Germline CDR1 and CDR2: SNHLY and FYNNEI. The CDR3 runs to 15 residues.

In this sample, this clone turned up a few times. CDR3 nucleotide sequence: TGTGCCAGCAAACTAGATAACGACGAGCAGTACTTC. It is translated as CASKLDNDEQYF. This chain connects TRBV7-9 to TRBJ2-7; D perhaps matches TRBD2 (5 bases). Germline CDR1 is SEHNR and CDR2 is FQNEAQ (reference sequence). The ends were cut back, 7 bases at V and 5 bases at J, with 12 bases in the middle. The CDR3 runs 12 residues.

CDR3 nucleotides: TGTGCCAGTAGTCTCCTGGGACAGGGGGCGGATGGCTACACCTTC. It yields the protein CASSLLGQGADGYTF. The J gene is TRBJ1-2, the V gene TRBV19; 12 bases match TRBD1. The V gene's germline CDR1 is LNHDA and CDR2 SQIVND (reference sequence). The V gene end was trimmed by 5 bases and the J gene end by 6 bases; junction bases not matched to a gene: 7. This CDR3 has 15 amino acids. The full variable domain, completed using reference TRBV19 and TRBJ1-2, is DGGITQSPKYLFRKEGQNVTLSCEQNLNHDAMYWYRQDPGQGLRLIYYSQIVNDFQKGDIAEGYSVSREKKESFPLTVTSAQKNPTAFYLCASSLLGQGADGYTFGSGTRLTVV.

V gene TRBV2 combines with J gene TRBJ1-5; D might be TRBD1 (6 bases). Trimming pared 5 bases from V and 3 bases from J, leaving 11 bases between. CDR1 SNHLY and CDR2 FYNNEI come from the germline V gene. This CDR3 is built from 14 residues. Written as DNA, the CDR3 is TGTGCCAGCAGTCGACAGGCTTTCAATCAGCCCCAGCATTTT. Translation: CASSRQAFNQPQHF.

This chain joins TRBV7-9 and TRBJ2-7, with D possibly matching TRBD2 (5 bases). V lost 3 bases and J 2 bases, leaving 8 bases between the germline ends. The germline V gene encodes CDR1 SEHNR and CDR2 FQNEAQ (reference sequence). The CDR3 is made up of 13 amino acids. The CDR3 spells CASSLSGTYEQYF. DNA of the CDR3: TGTGCCAGCAGCTTGAGCGGCACCTACGAGCAGTACTTC.

This sequence joins TRBV5-6 and TRBJ2-4, with no clear D. The CDR3 spans 19 residues. Germline V gene sequence: CDR1 SGHDT, CDR2 YYEEEE. The V and J ends lost 0 bases and 0 bases respectively, with 19 bases between them. CDR3 sequence reads: CASSLDSKWQVKAKNIQYF. The CDR3 region has the DNA TGTGCCAGCAGCTTGGATAGTAAGTGGCAGGTTAAAGCCAAAAACATTCAGTACTTC.

The chain joins TRBV7-9 to TRBJ2-7; D not resolved. CDR1 is SEHNR, CDR2 FQNEAQ, per germline (reference sequence). The CDR3 runs 12 residues. With 1 base removed from V and 6 bases from J, the gap between germline ends came to 7 bases. This CDR3 reads CASSLGLAEQYF. The CDR3 coding sequence is TGTGCCAGCAGCTTAGGATTGGCCGAGCAGTACTTC.

The gene calls are TRBV18 and TRBJ1-2; tentative D call: TRBD1 (5 bases). Trimming removed 1 base at V and 7 bases at J, with 10 bases between. Per germline, CDR1 KGHSH and CDR2 LQKENI. This CDR3 region has 13 residues. The CDR3 spells CASSPQGQGGYTF. Here the CDR3 DNA reads TGTGCCAGCTCACCACAGGGGCAAGGTGGCTACACCTTC.

The chain is built from TRBV27 and TRBJ2-7; 7 bases are shared with TRBD1. The ends lost 2 bases at V and 2 bases at J; junction bases unmatched: 3. CDR3 size: 14 residues. Germline V CDR1 and CDR2: MNHEY, SMNVEV (reference sequence). The DNA for the CDR3 is TGTGCCAGCAGTTTAGGGGGACAGACCTACGAGCAGTACTTC. Protein: CASSLGGQTYEQYF.

The V and J genes are TRBV12-5 and TRBJ2-3; 9 positions match TRBD1. The V gene end was trimmed by 6 bases and the J gene end by 3 bases; junction bases not matched to a gene: 13. The germline gives CDR1 LGHNT, CDR2 FRNRAP. This CDR3 has 17 amino acids. The CDR3 sequence is CASGRHKGQGFTDTQYF. The CDR3 DNA is TGTGCTAGTGGGCGCCACAAGGGACAGGGATTTACAGATACGCAGTATTTT. Looking up the rest from reference TRBV12-5 and TRBJ2-3 gives the full variable domain: DARVTQTPRHKVTEMGQEVTMRCQPILGHNTVFWYRQTMMQGLELLAYFRNRAPLDDSGMPKDRFSAEMPDATLATLKIQPSEPRDSAVYFCASGRHKGQGFTDTQYFGPGTRLTVL.

Concerning this clone itself: The junction and the germline gene differ at one end; a read error may be behind it. The chain links TRBV14 to TRBJ1-2; TRBD1 might be the D (6 bases). Germline assignment: CDR1 SGHDN and CDR2 FVKESK. This CDR3 comprises 12 residues. In nucleotides, the CDR3 is TGTGCCAGCAGCCAAGGCAGGACAGATAGGAGCTTC. It specifies CASSQGRTDRSF. The full variable domain, with the rest looked up from reference TRBV14 and TRBJ1-2, is EAGVTQFPSHSVIEKGQTVTLRCDPISGHDNLYWYRRVMGKEIKFLLHFVKESKQDESGMPNNRFLAERTGGTYSTLKVQPAELEDSGVYFCASSQGRTDRSFGSGTRLTVV.

The rearrangement joins TRBV18 to TRBJ2-2; TRBD2 agrees at 9 bases. From germline, CDR1 is KGHSH and CDR2 LQKENI. V was clipped by 0 bases and J by 4 bases; unmatched bases: 6. The CDR3 is 17 residues long. The CDR3 reads CASSPPAGGQGTGELFF. The CDR3 nucleotides read TGTGCCAGCTCACCACCGGCGGGGGGGCAAGGCACCGGGGAGCTGTTTTTT.

The CDR3 region is CASSPRTATNTGELFF. As DNA, the CDR3 is TGTGCCAGCAGCCCCCGGACTGCAACGAACACCGGGGAGCTGTTTTTT. The chain uses TRBV11-2 and TRBJ2-2, with a tentative D call TRBD2 (5 bases). The CDR3 contains 16 residues. Trimming took 5 bases from V and 0 from J, leaving 13 bases between them. From germline, CDR1 is SGHAT and CDR2 FQNNGV.

The rearrangement joins TRBV4-1 to TRBJ1-4; 10 bases fit TRBD1. This CDR3 region has 15 residues. From germline, CDR1 is MGHRA and CDR2 YSYEKL. Trimming cost V 8 bases and J 6 bases; bases outside gene matches: 9. The CDR3 sequence: CASADTDRGYEKLFF. The CDR3 DNA follows: TGCGCCAGCGCTGACACGGACAGGGGGTATGAAAAACTGTTTTTT.

This clone was counted a single time. The rearrangement uses TRBV4-3 and TRBJ2-4, with TRBD2 matching 11 bases. The V and J ends lost 1 base and 8 bases, in that order; junction bases with no gene match: 10. The germline V gene encodes CDR1 LGHNA and CDR2 YSLEER. The CDR3 is made up of 17 amino acids. The CDR3 is CASSQGYLAGGRDIQYF. The CDR3 DNA is TGCGCCAGCAGCCAAGGTTACTTAGCGGGAGGGAGAGACATTCAGTACTTC.